These T cell receptor beta chains were read from a single sample in a study of PD-1 blockade in classical Hodgkin lymphoma. Profiling relied on immunoSEQ multiplex PCR, and the TCRdb table lists in-frame clones only, not all of them. The repertoire includes some 100,000 clones, 80% to 90% of them detected once, and about 7.1% sits in the top ten. The material sequenced was peripheral blood mononuclear cells (PBMCs), taken before the second cycle of nivolumab. The source of these receptors is a human donor with classical Hodgkin lymphoma. CDR3s include the opening cysteine and the closing phenylalanine or tryptophan. Fields, in order: clone size, V gene, J gene, CDR3 protein. Clone sizes are given selectively: once, few, many, or a class where the clone is expanded.

-	TRBV4-1	TRBJ2-7	CASRGERAEQYF
-	TRBV7-9	TRBJ2-7	CASSSDRDSLYEQYF
-	TRBV5-1	TRBJ2-7	CASSAGQAVYEQYF
-	TRBV27	TRBJ1-2	CASSPLFRGTGPGYTF
-	TRBV7-9	TRBJ2-7	CASSPGGAHAYEQYF
-	TRBV11-2	TRBJ2-3	CASSLGAGINTQYF
-	TRBV6-5	TRBJ1-2	CASSLVANYGYTF
-	TRBV7-9	TRBJ1-1	CASSLPTGPQDTEAFF
medium-sized	TRBV5-8	TRBJ1-2	CASSSRTGESGYTF
-	TRBV7-8	TRBJ2-5	CASSLVIEETQYF
-	TRBV27	TRBJ2-7	CASRPGTGAIEQYF
-	TRBV5-6	TRBJ1-2	CASSLGTGGPNYGYTF
-	TRBV7-6	TRBJ1-5	CASSLAPLNSNQPQHF
-	TRBV6-6	TRBJ1-5	CASSSPNRNYQPQHF
-	TRBV9	TRBJ2-7	CASSVDGSEQYF
-	TRBV6-5	TRBJ2-7	CASSYSGQMAYEQYF
-	TRBV2	TRBJ1-6	CASSRQGRPPKPSYNSPLHF
-	TRBV27	TRBJ2-2	CASSFGLAGGHPGELFF
-	TRBV7-3	TRBJ1-6	CASSREAGLLGSPLHF
-	TRBV10-3	TRBJ2-7	CAITWGSGGAYEQYF
-	TRBV6-5	TRBJ2-7	CASSSVGGTAYEQYF
-	TRBV6-5	TRBJ1-6	CASSSGTGSITLHF
-	TRBV4-1	TRBJ2-3	CASSQDRWRADTQYF
-	TRBV21-1	TRBJ2-5	CASSKLGQETQYF